A single sample is the source of the 25 T cell receptor beta chains below, sequenced in a study of breast tumors, draining lymph nodes, adjacent tissues. TCRdb reprocessed the multiplex PCR reads via MiXCR and lists one record per CDR3 protein. Of some 100,000 distinct CDR3 sequences listed, approximately 22% were seen once; the top ten hold less than 1.5%. Breast cancer patients provided tissue from their axillary draining lymph nodes. Source material: axillary lymph node tissue. Receptor source: a female donor with breast cancer. Some clones in this sample may be carry-over from other donors' samples.

The table lists this clonotype with many counts. V is TRBV6-5 and J is TRBJ2-7; D is tentatively TRBD1 or TRBD2 (6 bases each). The CDR3 extends over 16 amino acids. Looked up from germline, CDR1 is MNHEY and CDR2 is SVGAGI. V was clipped by 6 bases and J by 6 bases, with 24 bases between them. The CDR3 spells CASSQNLGGRLGEQYF. The CDR3 nucleotides read TGTGCCAGCAGCCAAAACCTCGGGGGCAGGTTAGGCGAGCAGTACTTC.

This clonotype was found many times. This chain joins TRBV5-1 and TRBJ2-5, with D unclear. CDR3 length: 14 amino acids. Germline lookup yields CDR1 SGHRS and CDR2 YFSETQ. The ends were cut back, 2 bases at V and 5 bases at J, with 13 bases in the middle. CDR3 sequence reads: CASSFSGGLETQYF. The CDR3 nucleotides read TGCGCCAGCAGCTTTTCTGGTGGGTTGGAGACCCAGTACTTC.

V gene TRBV27 combines with J gene TRBJ1-5; TRBD1 agrees at 12 bases. The J segment lost 1 base and the V segment lost 5 bases, leaving 9 bases of the junction unmatched. This CDR3 has 18 residues. Germline CDR1 reads MNHEY; CDR2 reads SMNVEV (reference sequence). The CDR3 reads CASSPRDRGQRSNQPQHF. As DNA, the CDR3 is TGTGCCAGCAGTCCCCGGGACAGGGGGCAGCGGAGCAATCAGCCCCAGCATTTT.

As to this clonotype: Since the CDR3 does not end with the conserved phenylalanine or tryptophan, this likely comes from a read error. This chain connects TRBV20-1 to TRBJ2-1; D not resolved. Trimming left V 5 bases short and J 9 bases short, with 17 bases between. Germline CDR1 is DFQATT and CDR2 is SNEGSKA (reference sequence). This CDR3 contains 13 residues. The CDR3 reads CSAGKSPHSEQFL. The DNA of the CDR3 is TGCAGTGCTGGCAAGAGCCCTCACAGTGAGCAGTTCCTC.

The sample holds many counts of this clonotype. The J gene is TRBJ2-5, the V gene TRBV11-2; D uncertain. Germline CDR1 reads SGHAT; CDR2 reads FQNNGV. V lost 4 bases to trimming and J lost 5 bases, with 5 bases between them. This CDR3 spans 11 amino acids. CDR3 loop: CASSYGETQYF. As DNA, the CDR3 is TGTGCCAGCAGCTATGGGGAGACCCAGTACTTC.

This clonotype was counted many times. The chain employs TRBV20-1 and TRBJ2-7; D call uncertain. Trimming removed 3 bases at V and 0 bases at J, with 9 bases between. The germline CDR1 and CDR2 sequences are DFQATT and SNEGSKA (reference sequence). The length of the CDR3 is 13 residues. The CDR3 loop reads CSASLGSSYEQYF. The CDR3 DNA sequence: TGCAGTGCTAGCCTGGGGTCCTCCTACGAGCAGTACTTC.

A note on this clonotype: One base away lies a much larger clone, so this may be a sequencing read error. Since the CDR3 does not end with the conserved phenylalanine or tryptophan, this likely comes from a read error. The chain is built from TRBV19 and TRBJ2-5; D remains unclear. Germline lookup yields CDR1 LNHDA and CDR2 SQIVND (reference sequence). This CDR3 contains 13 residues. V gave up 0 bases and J gave up 7 bases, with 9 bases separating them. In DNA, the CDR3 is TGTGCCAGTAGTATAGATCTGGGGTGGACCCAGTACCTC. Residues: CASSIDLGWTQYL.

As for this clonotype: A clone one base away is much larger, so this may be a read error. The rearrangement uses TRBV6-1 and TRBJ1-2, with D uncertain. Trimming took 4 bases from V and 9 from J, leaving 15 bases between them. Germline lookup yields CDR1 MNHNS and CDR2 SASEGT. This CDR3 has 13 residues. CDR3 bases: TGTGCCAGCAGTGGAGATATCGGGGTTAGCTACACCTTC. Protein sequence: CASSGDIGVSYTF.

This clonotype was observed many times. This chain connects TRBV6-5 to TRBJ2-1; no clear D. There are 13 residues in the CDR3. Looked up from germline, CDR1 is MNHEY and CDR2 is SVGAGI. The V gene lost 8 bases and the J gene lost 0 bases, with 8 bases spanning the gap. The CDR3 region has the DNA TGTGCCAGCCGGAGTGGCTCCTACAATGAGCAGTTCTTC. Protein sequence: CASRSGSYNEQFF.

The sample holds many counts of this clonotype. The chain carries TRBV5-4 and TRBJ2-7; D is perhaps TRBD2 (7 bases). This CDR3 has 14 residues. Germline CDR1 reads SGHNT; CDR2 reads YYREEE (reference sequence). With 4 bases removed from V and 5 bases from J, the gap between germline ends came to 16 bases. CDR3: CASSVGGHHDEQYF. Written as DNA, the CDR3 is TGTGCCAGCAGCGTGGGGGGGCATCACGACGAGCAGTACTTC.

This clonotype showed up many times. V is TRBV5-1 and J is TRBJ2-1, with D uncertain. Per the germline V gene, CDR1 is SGHRS and CDR2 is YFSETQ. V shed 7 bases and J shed 6 bases, with 17 bases lying between them. There are 14 residues in the CDR3. CDR3 sequence reads: CASRLVVDFNEQFF. CDR3 bases: TGCGCCAGCCGTTTGGTAGTTGATTTCAATGAGCAGTTCTTC.

Here the CDR3 DNA reads TGTGCCAGCAGCTTAGAGGGGGACGGGGAGACCCAGTACTTC. Translation: CASSLEGDGETQYF. The rearrangement links TRBV7-3 to TRBJ2-5; the D gene is possibly TRBD1 (6 bases). The V and J ends lost 2 bases and 5 bases respectively, with 12 bases between them. Germline V gene data show CDR1 as SGHTA and CDR2 as FQGTGA. The CDR3 runs 14 residues.

This clonotype was observed at least ten times. This chain connects TRBV12-3 or TRBV12-4 to TRBJ2-1; D is uncertain. This CDR3 is 11 amino acids long. The ends were cut back, 7 bases at V and 8 bases at J, with 9 bases in the middle. The CDR3 protein is CASTGVDEQFF. CDR3 sequence (DNA): TGTGCCAGCACTGGGGTCGATGAGCAGTTCTTC.

This clonotype turned up a few times. A single base separates this from a much larger clone, so it may be a read error. This rearrangement joins TRBV7-3 to TRBJ2-1, with 13 bases fitting TRBD2. This CDR3 spans 17 amino acids. CDR1 is SGHTA and CDR2 is FQGTGA in the germline V gene. J gave up 2 bases and V 4 bases, and 5 bases lay outside the gene matches. The CDR3: CASSSIGTSGAYNEQFF. The CDR3 bases are TGTGCCAGCAGCTCAATAGGGACTAGCGGGGCCTACAATGAGCAGTTCTTC.

This clonotype was seen ten or more times. This chain links TRBV27 with TRBJ1-2; D not resolved. This CDR3 spans 13 amino acids. V lost 3 bases to trimming and J lost 6 bases, with 11 bases between them. Per germline, CDR1 MNHEY and CDR2 SMNVEV (reference sequence). In DNA form, the CDR3 reads TGTGCCAGCAGTTTGAGGATGGAACATGGCTACACCTTC. Its protein product is CASSLRMEHGYTF.

The V and J genes are TRBV3-1 and TRBJ2-3; possible D gene TRBD1, 5 bases. The CDR3 contains 17 residues. The V and J ends lost 2 bases and 0 bases respectively, with 15 bases between them. From germline, CDR1 is LGHDT and CDR2 YNNKEL (reference sequence). The CDR3: CASSQPRTPESTDTQYF. Here the CDR3 DNA reads TGTGCCAGCAGCCAACCTAGGACACCTGAGAGCACAGATACGCAGTATTTT.

This clonotype has at least ten counts. The chain is built from TRBV7-9 and TRBJ2-7; tentatively, D is TRBD2 (6 bases). The CDR3 has 12 residues. V dropped 8 bases and J dropped 3 bases, with 11 bases sitting between them. Germline V lookup: CDR1 SEHNR, CDR2 FQNEAQ (reference sequence). The CDR3 protein is CASGGTDYEQYF. For the CDR3, the DNA is TGTGCCAGCGGGGGGACTGACTACGAGCAGTACTTC.

The table lists this clonotype with many counts. The chain recombines TRBV5-6 with TRBJ2-1; D is uncertain. The CDR3 has 14 amino acids. Germline lookup yields CDR1 SGHDT and CDR2 YYEEEE. The V and J ends lost 1 base and 3 bases respectively, with 8 bases between them. DNA for the CDR3: TGTGCCAGCAGCTTGTCCATCGACTACAATGAGCAGTTCTTC. Its protein is CASSLSIDYNEQFF.

The sample holds many counts of this clonotype. The chain uses TRBV3-1 and TRBJ2-5; D is possibly TRBD2 (5 bases). V was trimmed by 1 base and J by 1 base, leaving 13 bases between them. Germline CDR1 and CDR2: LGHDT and YNNKEL (reference sequence). CDR3 size: 16 residues. CDR3 in amino acids: CASSQALSGRQETQYF. The CDR3 nucleotides are TGTGCCAGCAGCCAAGCGCTGAGCGGACGCCAAGAGACCCAGTACTTC.

This clonotype was recorded many times. V and J are TRBV10-3 and TRBJ2-3; D is ambiguous. The CDR3 contains 16 residues. Trimming removed 4 bases at V and 8 bases at J, with 22 bases between. Germline assignment: CDR1 ENHRY and CDR2 SYGVKD. The CDR3 DNA reads as TGTGCCATCAGTGGAAGCAAGCAAACGGGCCTCGGTACGCAGTATTTT. As protein: CAISGSKQTGLGTQYF.

At least ten counts were recorded for this clonotype. The rearrangement joins TRBV19 to TRBJ2-7; 9 nucleotides align to TRBD1. Germline-derived CDR1 and CDR2 are LNHDA and SQIVND (reference sequence). CDR3 length: 15 amino acids. The V segment lost 4 bases and the J segment 2 bases; nucleotides outside the gene matches: 6. CDR3: CASSRGTGRTYEQYF. DNA for the CDR3: TGTGCCAGTAGTAGAGGGACAGGGAGAACCTACGAGCAGTACTTC.

A remark on this clonotype: The CDR3 carries no conserved terminal phenylalanine or tryptophan, so it likely arises from a read error. The chain joins TRBV7-2 to TRBJ1-6; the D gene is possibly TRBD1 (6 bases). This CDR3 contains 14 residues. Germline V CDR1 and CDR2: SGHTA, FQGNSA. Trimming left V 5 bases short and J 10 bases short, with 15 bases between. CDR3 coding DNA: TGTGCCAGCAGCCGAGGGACATTGTCGTCACCCCTCCACTTA. It yields the protein CASSRGTLSSPLHL.

This clonotype was picked up many times. The chain is built from TRBV27 and TRBJ2-7; the match to TRBD2 covers 7 bases. From germline, CDR1 is MNHEY and CDR2 SMNVEV (reference sequence). V lost 5 bases to trimming and J lost 0 bases; unmatched junction nucleotides: 10. The CDR3 is 16 amino acids. In DNA form, the CDR3 reads TGTGCCAGCAGTACCAGACTAGCCGATAGCTCCTACGAGCAGTACTTC. Translated: CASSTRLADSSYEQYF.

This sequence joins TRBV27 and TRBJ1-1; D possibly corresponds to TRBD1 (6 bases). The CDR3 has 14 amino acids. The V gene lost 8 bases and the J gene lost 4 bases, with 17 bases spanning the gap. Germline CDR1 MNHEY, CDR2 SMNVEV (reference sequence). The CDR3 here is CASRRGGGGTEAFF. The CDR3 DNA sequence: TGTGCCAGCCGGAGGGGGGGAGGCGGCACTGAAGCTTTCTTT.

Ten or more counts support this clonotype. This rearrangement joins TRBV4-2 to TRBJ1-3; D is ambiguous. The V and J ends lost 4 bases and 0 bases respectively, with 7 bases between them. Germline V gene lookup returns CDR1 LGHNA and CDR2 YNFKEQ. CDR3 size: 14 residues. Here the CDR3 DNA reads TGTGCCAGCAGCCCATCCCTCTCTGGAAACACCATATATTTT. Encoded protein: CASSPSLSGNTIYF.